What follows are 30 T cell receptor beta chains derived from one specimen sequenced in a study of OX40 agonist ivuxolimab in advanced cancers. Assay: immunoSEQ multiplex PCR; the TCRdb copy retains only in-frame clones and omits some. The sample carries 30,000 to 35,000 clones, 65% to 85% recorded once. The sequencing here drew on CD4+ or CD8+ T cells sorted from blood, taken in a trial of the OX40 agonist ivuxolimab. The receptors were sampled from an adult with an advanced solid tumor such as melanoma, head and neck, liver or kidney cancer.

The table lists this clone with a few counts. The chain employs TRBV5-4 and TRBJ2-1; 11 bases agree with TRBD2. J gave up 5 bases and V 1 base, and 11 bases lay outside the gene matches. Germline V gives CDR1 SGHNT, CDR2 YYREEE (reference sequence). This CDR3 is 18 amino acids long. CDR3 amino acids: CASSLPSRTSGYNNEQFF. CDR3 coding DNA: TGTGCCAGCAGCTTGCCGAGCCGGACTAGCGGGTACAACAATGAGCAGTTCTTC.

The genes are TRBV19 and TRBJ1-2; no firm D call. There are 14 residues in the CDR3. CDR1 and CDR2 from the germline V gene are LNHDA and SQIVND (reference sequence). Trimming shortened V by 7 bases and J by 5 bases, and 17 bases separated the two germline ends. Here the CDR3 DNA reads TGTGCCAGTACATACGGGTTAAGGAATTATGGCTACACCTTC. It yields the protein CASTYGLRNYGYTF.

This chain joins TRBV28 and TRBJ2-3, with 9 bases identical to TRBD2. The CDR3 spans 15 residues. Germline CDR1 reads MDHEN; CDR2 reads SYDVKM. Trimming took 7 bases from V and 3 from J; bases not matched to a gene: 8. CDR3 nucleotides: TGTGCCAGCACCTCCGGGACTAGCACAACAGATACGCAGTATTTT. Translated: CASTSGTSTTDTQYF. The full variable domain, with the rest looked up from reference TRBV28 and TRBJ2-3, is DVKVTQSSRYLVKRTGEKVFLECVQDMDHENMFWYRQDPGLGLRLIYFSYDVKMKEKGDIPEGYSVSREKKERFSLILESASTNQTSMYLCASTSGTSTTDTQYFGPGTRLTVL.

There are a few counts of this clone. The chain carries TRBV7-9 and TRBJ2-7; 9 bases map to TRBD2. The CDR3 has 15 amino acids. Germline CDR1 is SEHNR and CDR2 is FQNEAQ (reference sequence). V gave up 7 bases and J gave up 2 bases; unmatched junction bases: 9. The CDR3: CASTIGASGAYEQYF. The DNA for the CDR3 is TGTGCCAGCACCATAGGGGCTAGCGGGGCCTACGAGCAGTACTTC.

This chain uses TRBV5-1 with TRBJ1-2; D is unclear. CDR1 is SGHRS and CDR2 is YFSETQ in the germline V gene. CDR3 size: 14 residues. V lost 4 bases and J lost 8, with 18 bases in between. CDR3 sequence reads: CASSRDGGLKGYTF. For the CDR3, the DNA is TGCGCCAGCAGCAGGGATGGAGGGCTGAAGGGCTACACCTTC.

This clone has just one count. The chain uses TRBV25-1 and TRBJ2-1, with D possibly TRBD2 on 6 matching bases. Between the trimmed V and J ends, which lost 1 base and 1 base, there was a span of 17 bases. CDR1 and CDR2 (germline): MGHDK, SYGVNS. The CDR3 is 18 residues long. This chain's CDR3 is CASSESLGAGLSYNEQFF. As DNA, the CDR3 is TGTGCCAGCAGTGAATCCTTGGGAGCGGGTCTATCCTACAATGAGCAGTTCTTC.

The chain couples TRBV6-1 to TRBJ2-3, with D perhaps TRBD2 (5 bases). The V end was cut by 7 bases, the J end by 0 bases, with 11 bases between. CDR1 is MNHNS, CDR2 SASEGT, per germline. CDR3 size: 14 residues. This CDR3 is CASKREWSTDTQYF. Here the CDR3 DNA reads TGTGCCAGCAAGAGGGAATGGAGCACAGATACGCAGTATTTT.

There are a few counts of this clone. The chain recombines TRBV18 with TRBJ1-3, with 7 bases aligning to TRBD1. V lost 2 bases to trimming and J lost 4 bases; unmatched junction nucleotides: 14. The CDR3 extends over 18 amino acids. Germline CDR1 and CDR2: KGHSH and LQKENI. The CDR3 region is CASSPALRQGLRGNTIYF. As DNA, the CDR3 is TGTGCCAGCTCACCAGCGCTGCGACAGGGCTTGCGCGGAAACACCATATATTTT.

The chain employs TRBV6-4 and TRBJ2-2, with D perhaps TRBD1 (6 bases). V shed 6 bases and J shed 0 bases, with 14 bases lying between them. CDR1 is MRHNA and CDR2 is SNTAGT in the germline V gene. CDR3 length equals 16 residues. CDR3 nucleotides: TGTGCCAGCAGAGAACAGGGTGGGGCGAACACCGGGGAGCTGTTTTTT. Translating it yields CASREQGGANTGELFF.

V gene TRBV5-1 combines with J gene TRBJ2-3; TRBD2 matches 13 bases. Germline V gives CDR1 SGHRS, CDR2 YFSETQ. The CDR3 sequence is 15 residues long. V gave up 5 bases and J gave up 4 bases; unmatched junction bases: 4. CDR3 bases: TGCGCCAGCAGTTGGACTAGCGGGGGTGCAGATACGCAGTATTTT. Protein product: CASSWTSGGADTQYF.

The V and J genes are TRBV18 and TRBJ2-5; D might be TRBD1 (6 bases). Germline loops: CDR1 KGHSH, CDR2 LQKENI. V lost 3 bases and J 0 bases, leaving 8 bases between the germline ends. The CDR3 loop spans 14 amino acids. CDR3 DNA sequence: TGTGCCAGCTCACCTGCAGGGGACCAAGAGACCCAGTACTTC. Amino acids: CASSPAGDQETQYF.

This chain joins TRBV7-8 and TRBJ2-2; D gene ambiguous. Trimming removed 2 bases at V and 7 bases at J, with 2 bases between. The germline V gene has CDR1 SGHVS and CDR2 FQNEAQ. This CDR3 is 11 amino acids long. The CDR3 DNA follows: TGTGCCAGCAGCTTACACGGGGAGCTGTTTTTT. Translation gives CASSLHGELFF.

This clone was seen once. This same CDR3 is encoded by further DNA sequences in the sample. The CDR3 nucleotides are TGTGCCAGCAGCTTAGGGGGGACTGGCGGGGGTGCTTCCGAGCAGTACTTC. This translates into CASSLGGTGGGASEQYF. The gene calls are TRBV7-6 and TRBJ2-7; 7 bases align to TRBD2. Trimming cost V 1 base and J 6 bases; bases outside gene matches: 15. The CDR3 has 17 amino acids. CDR1 and CDR2 (germline): SGHVS, FNYEAQ.

Only a few counts were recorded for this clone. V gene TRBV5-6 combines with J gene TRBJ2-5, with 11 bases lining up with TRBD2. V was pared by 2 bases and J by 3 bases, with 6 bases of the junction left unmatched. The CDR3 extends over 16 amino acids. The germline gives CDR1 SGHDT, CDR2 YYEEEE. CDR3 sequence: CASSFRTSGPKETQYF. The DNA of the CDR3 is TGTGCCAGCAGCTTCCGGACTAGCGGGCCCAAAGAGACCCAGTACTTC.

J is TRBJ2-3 and V is TRBV28, with 12 bases identical to TRBD2. Germline CDR1 reads MDHEN; CDR2 reads SYDVKM. The CDR3 loop spans 18 amino acids. The junction had 7 bases not matched to a gene; V was cut back by 3 bases and J by 0 bases. CDR3 in DNA: TGTGCCAGCAGTTTCTTCGGGACTAGCGGGCTTAGCACAGATACGCAGTATTTT. The encoded protein is CASSFFGTSGLSTDTQYF.

The chain is built from TRBV2 and TRBJ2-7, with 8 bases that match TRBD1. The CDR3 consists of 12 residues. V lost 10 bases, J lost 4 bases, and 6 bases stayed unmatched. The germline V gene encodes CDR1 SNHLY and CDR2 FYNNEI. CDR3 nucleotides: TGTGCCACTGGGACAGGAACGTACGAGCAGTACTTC. It encodes CATGTGTYEQYF.

The chain employs TRBV5-1 and TRBJ2-1; 11 bases align to TRBD2. Germline values: CDR1 SGHRS, CDR2 YFSETQ. Losses at the gene ends were 3 bases for V and 6 bases for J; bases not matched to a gene: 5. The CDR3 contains 15 residues. CDR3 DNA: TGCGCCAGCAGCTCTAGCGGGAGGCCTCCCAATGAGCAGTTCTTC. Protein product: CASSSSGRPPNEQFF.

The DNA for the CDR3 is TGTGCCAGTACCAGCGGGAGTAGCTCCTACAATGAGCAGTTCTTC. This codes for CASTSGSSSYNEQFF. This chain links TRBV19 with TRBJ2-1, with TRBD2 identical over 8 bases. In germline, CDR1 is LNHDA, CDR2 SQIVND (reference sequence). This CDR3 region has 15 residues. The V segment lost 7 bases and the J segment 0 bases; nucleotides outside the gene matches: 5.

This clone has a single count. This chain links TRBV5-1 with TRBJ1-2; no clear D gene. Germline loops: CDR1 SGHRS, CDR2 YFSETQ. Trimming left V 0 bases short and J 4 bases short, with 7 bases between. This CDR3 is built from 13 residues. CDR3 nucleotide sequence: TGCGCCAGCAGCTTGGCACAGAGCTATGGCTACACCTTC. Residues: CASSLAQSYGYTF.

The rearrangement joins TRBV6-1 to TRBJ2-3; TRBD2 matches at 9 bases. V lost 0 bases, J lost 3 bases, and 10 bases stayed unmatched. The germline gives CDR1 MNHNS, CDR2 SASEGT. This CDR3 contains 18 residues. The CDR3 coding sequence is TGTGCCAGCAGTGAAGCGGGCCTTTTGGGACTAGCTACAGATACGCAGTATTTT. It translates to CASSEAGLLGLATDTQYF.

The table lists this clone with a few counts. Here the CDR3 reads CASSPGTVGYTF. The CDR3 bases are TGTGCCAGCAGCCCGGGGACCGTCGGCTACACCTTC. The chain couples TRBV4-2 to TRBJ1-2, with a possible D match to TRBD1 (5 bases). This CDR3 has 12 residues. Between the trimmed V and J ends, which lost 4 bases and 8 bases, there was a span of 11 bases. The V gene's germline CDR1 is LGHNA and CDR2 YNFKEQ.

There are a few counts of this clone. The rearrangement joins TRBV18 to TRBJ2-3; no clear D. Per germline, CDR1 KGHSH and CDR2 LQKENI. Trimming took 6 bases from V and 0 from J, leaving 7 bases between them. The length of the CDR3 is 13 residues. The CDR3 loop is CASSPGSTDTQYF. CDR3 DNA sequence: TGTGCCAGCTCCCCCGGGAGCACAGATACGCAGTATTTT.

The J gene is TRBJ2-6, the V gene TRBV11-1; TRBD1 matches at 9 bases. Germline V gene data show CDR1 as SGHAT and CDR2 as FQDESV (reference sequence). CDR3 length: 17 amino acids. The V segment lost 5 bases and the J segment 4 bases; nucleotides outside the gene matches: 9. The CDR3 sequence is CASSRTGGATGANVLTF. CDR3 nucleotides: TGTGCCAGCAGCCGAACAGGGGGCGCAACCGGGGCCAACGTCCTGACTTTC.

J is TRBJ1-5 and V is TRBV28; D remains unclear. V was trimmed by 8 bases and J by 2 bases, leaving 7 bases between them. The CDR3 runs 12 residues. Per germline, CDR1 MDHEN and CDR2 SYDVKM. Here the CDR3 DNA reads TGTGCCAGCCGAACAGGCAATCAGCCCCAGCATTTT. This encodes CASRTGNQPQHF.

The chain recombines TRBV5-1 with TRBJ1-1; maybe TRBD1 (5 bases). The CDR3 is 14 residues long. Germline V gene sequence: CDR1 SGHRS, CDR2 YFSETQ. Deletions cut 5 bases from V and 1 base from J, with 12 bases between. The CDR3 protein is CASRAITGNTEAFF. CDR3 DNA sequence: TGCGCCAGCAGGGCGATCACAGGGAACACTGAAGCTTTCTTT.

This rearrangement joins TRBV10-3 to TRBJ1-4, with TRBD1 as a possible D gene (5 bases). Trimming stripped 6 bases from V and 2 bases from J, with 10 bases between. The CDR3 is 14 residues long. Germline V lookup: CDR1 ENHRY, CDR2 SYGVKD. This CDR3 is CAISAGTTNEKLFF. In nucleotides, the CDR3 is TGTGCCATCAGCGCAGGGACTACTAATGAAAAACTGTTTTTT.

The V gene is TRBV4-2, the J gene TRBJ2-7; 10 bases line up with TRBD2. The CDR3 runs to 15 residues. The V gene's germline CDR1 is LGHNA and CDR2 YNFKEQ. With V trimmed by 4 bases and J by 3 bases, 6 bases remained unmatched. Written as DNA, the CDR3 is TGTGCCAGCAGCCCTAGGACTAGCGGACTCTACGAGCAGTACTTC. This encodes CASSPRTSGLYEQYF.

This clone turned up a few times. The chain recombines TRBV28 with TRBJ1-1; D is possibly TRBD1 (6 bases). Germline V lookup: CDR1 MDHEN, CDR2 SYDVKM. CDR3 length: 11 residues. V lost 2 bases and J lost 11, with 9 bases in between. CDR3 nucleotides: TGTGCCAGCAGTTTAGGGCAGGGGGCTTTCTTT. Protein sequence: CASSLGQGAFF.

The chain couples TRBV28 to TRBJ2-3; D is ambiguous. Germline V gives CDR1 MDHEN, CDR2 SYDVKM. V was cut by 7 bases and J by 2 bases, with 4 bases left in between. The length of the CDR3 is 11 residues. The CDR3 sequence: CASTFTDTQYF. CDR3 nucleotide sequence: TGTGCCAGCACCTTCACAGATACGCAGTATTTT.

The chain links TRBV18 to TRBJ2-4, with 7 bases identical to TRBD2. The CDR3 spans 16 residues. V dropped 5 bases and J dropped 0; count of bases not matched to a gene: 7. Looked up from germline, CDR1 is KGHSH and CDR2 is LQKENI. The chain's CDR3 is CASSEGGGLAKNIQYF. For the CDR3, the DNA is TGTGCCAGCTCAGAAGGCGGGGGTTTAGCCAAAAACATTCAGTACTTC.